These T cell receptor beta chains were read from a single sample in a study of T cells after yellow fever vaccination. Using its own MiXCR run on the 5' RACE reads, TCRdb lists one record per CDR3 protein. The data show about 130,000 distinct CDR3 sequences, around 7.4% seen once. Specimen: CD4+ T cells sorted from PBMCs, collected approximately 11 days after the first yellow fever vaccination. Source of these receptors: a man between 18 and 35 years old who received the YFV17D yellow fever vaccine. CDR3s include the opening cysteine and the closing phenylalanine or tryptophan. Each record gives: V gene, CDR3 protein.

>TRBV20-1
CSARSEILGGASSYNEQFF
>TRBV5-1
CASSLGDRLEAFF
>TRBV5-1
CASSFEGSDTQYF
>TRBV7-9
CASSLRRAGGGTEAFF
>TRBV4-2
CASSMVASGGWNEQFF
>TRBV12-3/TRBV12-4
CASSLGHSNTEAFF
>TRBV27
CASSLQFSSTDTQYF
>TRBV7-2
CASSQGAGETQYF
>TRBV29-1
CSAFQETQYF
>TRBV6-1
CASSAQGNEQYF
>TRBV5-7
CASSRPSGQRSSYEQYF
>TRBV12-3/TRBV12-4
CASSLRDHYGYTF
>TRBV3-1
CASSHPGQGNEKLFF
>TRBV7-9
CASSPNQNYNEQFF
>TRBV5-1
CASSLARADTQYF
>TRBV20-1
CSATSSGGEQFF
>TRBV19
CASSPWTAGELFF
>TRBV4-3
CASSQAKGQGGGELFF
>TRBV28
CASGKNTEAFF
>TRBV2
CASSEGATGRFAEAFF
>TRBV5-8
CASDRGSQETQYF
>TRBV12-3/TRBV12-4
CASSLRQRTDTQYF
>TRBV19
CASSRGTADGALFF
>TRBV7-7
CARSSAGNLQETQYF
>TRBV5-1
CASSRPTFISQETQYF
>TRBV11-2
CASTKALYQETQYF
>TRBV10-2
CASSEWVAGTDTQYF
>TRBV6-1
CASSDWGRINQPQHF
>TRBV5-4
CASSFWQGSGNTIYF
>TRBV4-3
CASSPEPGPYNEQFF
>TRBV12-3/TRBV12-4
CASSLEGYGYTF
>TRBV30
CAWSASEQFF
>TRBV5-5
CASSLEHQNTEAFF
>TRBV20-1
CSASDTLNTEAFF
>TRBV27
CASSTYGTQTSGGATQFF
>TRBV7-9
CASSPRQGGMGNEQFF
>TRBV4-2
CASSQDGTGDEQYF
>TRBV29-1
CSARGEKLFF
>TRBV12-3/TRBV12-4
CASSLVRVRSIQYF
>TRBV6-5
CASSQFTGPLSEAFF
>TRBV12-3/TRBV12-4
CASSFTISGELFF
>TRBV20-1
CSAADSGGAGDTQYF
>TRBV5-1
CASSLGLAGFNEQFF
>TRBV7-2
CASTTGRSATQYF
>TRBV6-1
CASSVLVRTEAFF
>TRBV4-3
CASSQDQGDTQYF
>TRBV7-9
CASSLAPRRPDEQYF
>TRBV6-2/TRBV6-3
CASTGGSGVTEAFF
>TRBV12-3/TRBV12-4
CASGQGVNSNQPQHF
>TRBV25-1
CASSEISGAYNEKLFF
>TRBV20-1
CSARATSGALYNEQFF
>TRBV5-5
CASSLLVYNSPLHF
>TRBV2
CASSRGLGNEQFF
>TRBV11-2
CASSLVPGSRGETQYF
>TRBV5-1
CASSPLAGANTGELFF
>TRBV6-2/TRBV6-3
CASSYRELAKNIQYF
>TRBV5-1
CASRDDRDWGTEAFF
>TRBV10-2
CASTLLFGELFF
>TRBV5-1
CASSPEGTQETQYF
>TRBV2
CASSTLNPSGGKDTQYF